This paragraph reports one T cell receptor beta chain. Participants were aged roughly 18 to 89 years, lived in under 30 US areas, and enrolled virtually. The table came from immunoSEQ multiplex PCR; TCRdb's copy has only in-frame clones and leaves some out. This sample has 140,000 or so clones, with about 89% found just once. The sample comes from a study of blood T cell repertoires in COVID-19. This CDR3 is built from 14 residues. CDR1 and CDR2 (germline): LNHDA, SQIVND (reference sequence). With V trimmed by 9 bases and J by 6 bases, 12 bases remained unmatched. The sample consisted of PBMCs or T cells enriched from blood (not recorded which). The V gene is TRBV19, the J gene TRBJ2-3, with 7 bases that match TRBD2. The sequence derives from a man in his fifties or sixties who had recovered from COVID-19. Here the CDR3 reads CARNPGLIFDTQYF. CDR3 bases: TGTGCCAGGAATCCGGGACTAATTTTCGATACGCAGTATTTT.